This TCR beta chain was sequenced during a study of blood T cells in healthy people across ages (dated by TCRdb to about 2015). In the study overall: Template switching captured roughly one uniquely barcoded TCR beta cDNA molecule per two T cells in model experiments. Age-related changes in TCR beta repertoire diversity were measured in the study by deep sequencing normalized with unique cDNA molecular identifiers. Two additional independent replicas of 1 million unique cDNA reads from the same blood draw were analyzed for two donors (one aged 18 to 30 and one aged 80 or older). To avoid experimental bias, donors of different ages were randomly spread across the sequencing lanes. Four age groups were formed from the donors: young (average roughly 16 years), middle-aged (just under 40), aged (approximately 60) and long-lived (about 80). Here is what the overall study found, with its caveats: The percentage of naive T cells measured by flow cytometry correlated strongly with observed TCR beta diversity. Bulk unsorted PBMC profiling prevented conclusive comparison of naive and antigen-experienced compartments. Compared with the aged group, the long-lived group had more naive CD4+ T cells, fewer expanded clones and increased TCR diversity, a pattern suggesting age selection. Donor CMV infection status was unknown, potentially confounding age-related changes in expanded clonotypes. Estimates of total diversity based on one million sequenced T cells were considered lower bounds and underestimates. As age increased, observed TCR beta diversity per million T cells dropped in a roughly linear way, and a significant reduction was already evident by age approximately 40.

Library generation was performed with 5' RACE. Sequencing instrument: Illumina HiSeq 2500. A second PCR of about 7 to 12 cycles was performed with a sample-barcoded 5' primer and a J-beta primer mix. Each TCR beta cDNA molecule received a unique molecular identifier from a template-switch 5' adaptor carrying 12 random nucleotides. Each sample yielded at least 2.5 million CDR3-containing paired-end reads. First-strand cDNA synthesis was performed from all RNA using the Mint cDNA synthesis kit, with priming by a TRBC-specific oligonucleotide. All cDNA was treated with uracil-DNA glycosylase and then went through a first 18-cycle PCR with the universal primers M1SS and BC2_uni_R. The study's processing was this. Normalization of each sample was performed by random selection of 1 million high-quality reads, each carrying a distinct molecular identifier. Instead of being binned into consensus sequences, reads with shared molecular identifiers were discarded. CDR3 identification, clonotype clustering and error correction used MiTCR with a Q25 quality threshold and the strictest error-elimination algorithm. A nonparametric unseen species model with Euler transformation was used to estimate lower-bound total TCR beta diversity. The raw public data were reprocessed by TCRdb itself: fastp quality trimming at Q25, MiXCR clonotype calling, in-frame beta chains only. Entries are consolidated by CDR3 protein sequence, retaining the most common genes and DNA. The V and J calls were not made by the authors but by TCRdb's processing. The sample contains hundreds of thousands of distinct CDR3 sequences, approximately 59% of them found a single time. The biggest ten clones account for about a quarter of the sample.

Donors were under 40 systemically healthy Caucasian individuals from Russia aged roughly 6 to 100 years. About 9.8 milliliters of peripheral blood were drawn from each donor into EDTA-treated Vacutainer tubes. Ficoll-Paque density-gradient centrifugation was used to isolate PBMCs, with at least 7 million obtained per sample. Trizol reagent was used to extract total RNA from the PBMCs, yielding at least 6 micrograms per sample. The percentages of naive CD45RAhigh/CD27high T cells were determined by flow cytometry on a PBMC aliquot from every donor. Worth noting for this clonotype: The antigen it recognizes is unknown. No base qualities exist here, and no much larger clone lies one base off it.

Material for sequencing was blood. This TCR derives from a man between 25 and 39 years old in good health.

The nucleotide sequence reads TGCGCCAGCAGCCAGGAGGACAGGTATATGGGTGAGCAGTTCTTC. It specifies CASSQEDRYMGEQFF. The chain is assembled from TRBV4-3 and TRBJ2-1, and 7 junctional nucleotides match TRBD1. CDR1 and CDR2, looked up from the germline V gene, are LGHNA and YSLEER. Measured from the cysteine to the phenylalanine, the CDR3 is 15 residues long. The kept DNA is CDR3 alone, 45 bases in frame from the first base. V trim: 3 bases; J trim: 9 bases; unmatched bases: 11.